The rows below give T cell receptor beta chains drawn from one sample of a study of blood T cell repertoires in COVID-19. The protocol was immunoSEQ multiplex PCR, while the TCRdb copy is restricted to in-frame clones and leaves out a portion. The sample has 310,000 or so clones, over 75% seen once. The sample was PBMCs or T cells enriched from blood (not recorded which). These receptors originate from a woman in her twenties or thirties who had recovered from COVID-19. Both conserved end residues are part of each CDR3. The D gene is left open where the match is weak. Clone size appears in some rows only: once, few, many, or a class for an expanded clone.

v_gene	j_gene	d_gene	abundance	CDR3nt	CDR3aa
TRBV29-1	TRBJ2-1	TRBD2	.	TGCAGCGCCACTAGGCTAAAAGGTAGCGGGAGTTCCAATGAGCAGTTCTTC	CSATRLKGSGSSNEQFF
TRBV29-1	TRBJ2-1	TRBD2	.	TGCAGCGTCCGACTAGCGGGAGTCCATGAGCAGTTCTTC	CSVRLAGVHEQFF
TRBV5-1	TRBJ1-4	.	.	TGCGCCAGCAGCTTGGGGAGTAATGAAAAACTGTTTTTT	CASSLGSNEKLFF
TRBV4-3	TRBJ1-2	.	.	TGCGCCAGCAGCCAAGACGGGCAGGGGCCCTACTATGGCTACACCTTC	CASSQDGQGPYYGYTF
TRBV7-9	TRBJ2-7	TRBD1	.	TGTGCCAGCAGCTCCGGGACAGGGGCGCGGGAGCAGTACTTC	CASSSGTGAREQYF
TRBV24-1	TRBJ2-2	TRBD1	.	TGTGCCACCAGCAGGGGACAGGGCGGCACCGGGGAGCTGTTTTTT	CATSRGQGGTGELFF
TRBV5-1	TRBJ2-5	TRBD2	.	TGCGCCAGCAGCCCGGGACTAGGCGGGACCCAGTACTTC	CASSPGLGGTQYF
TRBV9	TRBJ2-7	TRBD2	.	TGTGCCAGCAGCGCACTAGCGGGAGCAGGATCCTACGAGCAGTACTTC	CASSALAGAGSYEQYF
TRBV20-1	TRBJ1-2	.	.	TGCAGTGCTAGCCGTGGCTACACCTTC	CSASRGYTF
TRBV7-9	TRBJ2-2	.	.	TGTGCCAGCAGCCAAAGCGGATTTACCACCGGGGAGCTGTTTTTT	CASSQSGFTTGELFF
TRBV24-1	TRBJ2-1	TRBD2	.	TGTGCCACCAGTGGACTAGCGGAGTACAATGAGCAGTTCTTC	CATSGLAEYNEQFF
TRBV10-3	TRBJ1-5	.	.	TGTGCCATCAGTGAGAGGACAGCGAATCAGCCCCAGCATTTT	CAISERTANQPQHF
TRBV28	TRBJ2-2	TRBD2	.	TGTGCCAGCAGTTTAGCGGGAGGGACCGGGGAGCTGTTTTTT	CASSLAGGTGELFF
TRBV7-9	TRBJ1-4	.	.	TGTGCCAGCAGCTTATATATGAGTGCAACTAATGAAAAACTGTTTTTT	CASSLYMSATNEKLFF
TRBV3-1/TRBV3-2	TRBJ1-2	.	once	TGTGCCAGCAGCCAAGAGGTCAGGGACTATGGCTACACCTTC	CASSQEVRDYGYTF
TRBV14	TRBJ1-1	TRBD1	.	TGTGCCAGCAGTTTGACAGGGGCCACTGAAGCTTTCTTT	CASSLTGATEAFF
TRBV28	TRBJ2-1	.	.	TGTGCCAGCACCTTACAGTACAATGAGCAGTTCTTC	CASTLQYNEQFF
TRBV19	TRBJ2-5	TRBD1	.	TGTGCCAGTAGTCTAGACAGGGTAGGAGAGACCCAGTACTTC	CASSLDRVGETQYF
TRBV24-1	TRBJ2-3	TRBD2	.	TGTGCCACCGAGGGACTAGCGGGAGGAGGAGATACGCAGTATTTT	CATEGLAGGGDTQYF
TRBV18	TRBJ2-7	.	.	TGTGCCAGCTCACCACTGCAGGCTTCTTCGGACGAGCAGTACTTC	CASSPLQASSDEQYF
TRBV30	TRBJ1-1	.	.	TGTGCCTGGAGTGGAGAGACTGAAGCTTTCTTT	CAWSGETEAFF
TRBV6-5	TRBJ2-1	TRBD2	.	TGTGCCAGCAGACGGACTAGCGGGAGTTCTGAGCAGTTCTTC	CASRRTSGSSEQFF
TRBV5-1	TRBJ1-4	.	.	TGCGCCAGCAGCTTGGCCGATCACAGTGCGACTAATGAAAAACTGTTTTTT	CASSLADHSATNEKLFF
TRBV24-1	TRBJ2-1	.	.	TGTGCCACCAGCCCCACAGGGTCCTACAATGAGCAGTTCTTC	CATSPTGSYNEQFF
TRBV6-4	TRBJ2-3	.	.	TGTGCCAGCAGCAGCCGGGACACGGACACAGATACGCAGTATTTT	CASSSRDTDTDTQYF
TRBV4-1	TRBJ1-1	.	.	TGCGCCAGCAGCCAAGTCGGTCGAAAGAACACTGAAGCTTTCTTT	CASSQVGRKNTEAFF
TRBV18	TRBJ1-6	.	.	TGTGCCAGCTCACAGGACATTAATTCACCCCTCCACTTT	CASSQDINSPLHF
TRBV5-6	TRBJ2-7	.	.	TGTGCCAGCAGTTTCACGGTAACCTACGAGCAGTACTTC	CASSFTVTYEQYF
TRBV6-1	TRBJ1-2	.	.	TGTGCCAGCAGTGAATACAGGGTTGGCTATGGCTACACCTTC	CASSEYRVGYGYTF
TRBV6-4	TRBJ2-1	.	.	TGTGCCAGCAGATTAGCGGACGACTCCTACAATGAGCAGTTCTTC	CASRLADDSYNEQFF
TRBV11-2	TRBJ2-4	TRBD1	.	TGTGCCAGCAGCGCGACAGGGTCTAACATTCAGTACTTC	CASSATGSNIQYF
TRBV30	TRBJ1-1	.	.	TGTGCCTGGTCCTTGGGCTTGAACACTGAAGCTTTCTTT	CAWSLGLNTEAFF
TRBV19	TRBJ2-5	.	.	TGTGCCAGTAGTATCGTCCGGCAAGAGACCCAGTACTTC	CASSIVRQETQYF
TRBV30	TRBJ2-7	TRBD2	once	TGTGCCTGGAGGCTAGCGGGATCCTCCTACGAGCAGTACTTC	CAWRLAGSSYEQYF
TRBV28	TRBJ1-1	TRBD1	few	TGTGCCAGCAGTTCAACCGGACAGGGGAACACTGAAGCTTTCTTT	CASSSTGQGNTEAFF
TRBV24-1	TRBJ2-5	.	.	TGTGCCACCAGTGATTTCCGGGGGGTCAGGGGAGAGACCCAGTACTTC	CATSDFRGVRGETQYF
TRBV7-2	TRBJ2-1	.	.	TGTGCCAGCAGCTCCCTTTATGAGCAGTTCTTC	CASSSLYEQFF
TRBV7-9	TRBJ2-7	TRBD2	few	TGTGCCAGCAGCCATAGCGGGAGGGACTACGAGCAGTACTTC	CASSHSGRDYEQYF
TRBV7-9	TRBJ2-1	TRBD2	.	TGTGCCAGCAGCCCCGGACTAGTGTTTTACAATGAGCAGTTCTTC	CASSPGLVFYNEQFF
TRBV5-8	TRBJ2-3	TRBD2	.	TGTGCCAGCAGCTCCCCAGCGGGAGCGGGAGTTGAAGATACGCAGTATTTT	CASSSPAGAGVEDTQYF
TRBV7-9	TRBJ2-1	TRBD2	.	TGTGCCAGCAGCTTAGTGACTGGGACTAGCGGGAGGAGGAATGAGCAGTTCTTC	CASSLVTGTSGRRNEQFF